This TCR beta chain derives from a study of cytomegalovirus exposure and HLA in healthy donors. Study-level results: Trimming of TCR beta V- and J-genes showed a link, identified in a later analysis, to a missense DCLRE1C variant. In presence/absence analyses, roughly uniform sequencing depth across donors was assumed.

Losses at the gene ends were 4 bases for V and 4 bases for J; bases not matched to a gene: 10. Germline V gives CDR1 SGHAT, CDR2 FQNNGV. CDR3 length: 15 amino acids. PCR used 60 Vbeta primers and 13 Jbeta primers. The protocol was immunoSEQ multiplex PCR, while the TCRdb copy is restricted to in-frame clones and leaves out a portion. Of approximately 120,000 clones in the sample, 77% are singletons; the top ten hold about a tenth. As regards this clone: The antigen is unknown.

The sample was PBMCs. This TCR was sampled from a man aged 35-49 years in good health and CMV-seropositive. The V and J genes are TRBV11-2 and TRBJ2-7, with 7 bases identical to TRBD1. CDR3 in DNA: TGTGCCAGCAGCTCCGGCCTAACAGGGGCGTACGAGCAGTACTTC. Amino acids: CASSSGLTGAYEQYF.